This is a list of T cell receptor beta chains from one sample in a study of human CD4 T cells and Enterobacteriaceae. TCRdb's copy holds only in-frame clones and misses some; the assay was immunoSEQ multiplex PCR. The table lists fewer than 35,000 clones, about 82% of them singletons, with approximately 0.95% in the top ten. Sequencing used memory CD4+ T cells from blood. Every receptor here comes from a human donor in good health. CDR3s include the opening cysteine and the closing phenylalanine or tryptophan. A D gene is named only where the DNA matches it firmly. Some rows mark clone size as missing; the rest say once, few, many or name a class of expanded clone.

v_call	d_call	j_call	clone_size	cdr3_nt	cdr3_aa
TRBV5-1	TRBD1	TRBJ1-5	-	TGCGCCAGCAGCCCCCTAGGGACAGGGCATCAGCCCCAGCATTTT	CASSPLGTGHQPQHF
TRBV6-1	-	TRBJ2-7	-	TGTGCCAGCACAAACAGCGCACCCTACGAGCAGTACTTC	CASTNSAPYEQYF
TRBV11-2	TRBD1	TRBJ2-7	-	TGTGCCAGCAGCCCGGGACAGGGGATCTACGAGCAGTACTTC	CASSPGQGIYEQYF
TRBV19	TRBD2	TRBJ2-7	-	TGTGCCAGCTCGATGGGCCTAGCGGGGGTGAGGGAGCAGTACTTC	CASSMGLAGVREQYF
TRBV30	TRBD2	TRBJ2-3	-	TGTGCCTGGATGCTTGGAACGGGAGGGGTCACAGATACGCAGTATTTT	CAWMLGTGGVTDTQYF
TRBV19	-	TRBJ2-4	-	TGTGCCAGTAGTATCGCAACCCCCAAAAACATTCAGTACTTC	CASSIATPKNIQYF
TRBV19	TRBD2	TRBJ2-7	-	TGTGCCAGTAGTAGGGGACTAGCAAACGAGCAGTACTTC	CASSRGLANEQYF
TRBV6-6	TRBD2	TRBJ2-1	once	TGTGCCAGCGCCGGGACTAGTGAACTGGTAGAGCAGTTCTTC	CASAGTSELVEQFF
TRBV15	TRBD1	TRBJ1-4	-	TGTGCCACCAGCAGAGGACAGGGGGCGCGGAGTGAAAAACTGTTTTTT	CATSRGQGARSEKLFF
TRBV7-9	-	TRBJ1-5	-	TGTGCCAGCAGCTTAGGGGGCAAGGGCAATCAGCCCCAGCATTTT	CASSLGGKGNQPQHF
TRBV7-2	-	TRBJ2-7	-	TGTGCCAGCAGCTTCGGCCAAGTCACAGGGTCCTACGAGCAGTACTTC	CASSFGQVTGSYEQYF
TRBV7-2	-	TRBJ1-2	-	TGTGCCAGCAGCTTAGCGGGCAGGAACTATGGCTACACCTTC	CASSLAGRNYGYTF
TRBV30	-	TRBJ1-1	-	TGTGCCTGGAGTGCCTCGGGACGGCAGAACACTGAAGCTTTCTTT	CAWSASGRQNTEAFF
TRBV27	TRBD1	TRBJ1-5	-	TGTGCCAGCAGTTTGGGGGGACAGGGGGGCAATCAGCCCCAGCATTTT	CASSLGGQGGNQPQHF
TRBV29-1	TRBD2	TRBJ2-3	-	TGCAGCGGCAGCGGGGGGGAGAGCACAGATACGCAGTATTTT	CSGSGGESTDTQYF
TRBV7-2	TRBD2	TRBJ2-5	-	TGTGCCAGCAGCTCGCCGGGACTAGCGGGAGGGAAGACCCAGTACTTC	CASSSPGLAGGKTQYF
TRBV14	TRBD2	TRBJ2-7	-	TGTGCCAGCAGCCAATCCGCGGGGGGGAGGATTCGGGAGCAGTACTTC	CASSQSAGGRIREQYF
TRBV27	-	TRBJ1-2	-	TGTGCCAGCAGTTTAAAGGGCAATCTAGGCTACACCTTC	CASSLKGNLGYTF
TRBV11-3	-	TRBJ2-7	once	TGTGCCAGCAGCCGCAGAGCGGCGCCCTACGAGCAGTACTTC	CASSRRAAPYEQYF
TRBV10-3	-	TRBJ2-1	-	TGTGCCATCAGTGTTGACTTTTCCTACAATGAGCAGTTCTTC	CAISVDFSYNEQFF
TRBV9	-	TRBJ1-2	-	TGTGCCAGCAGCTCTGCCTCAGTAGGTAACTATGGCTACACCTTC	CASSSASVGNYGYTF
TRBV5-4	TRBD2	TRBJ2-5	-	TGTGCCAGCAGCTTGGCCGGGCTAGCGGGAGATTCAGAGACCCAGTACTTC	CASSLAGLAGDSETQYF
TRBV18	-	TRBJ1-2	once	TGTGCCAGCTCACCGGGGGGAGGTAACTATGGCTACACCTTC	CASSPGGGNYGYTF
TRBV15	TRBD1	TRBJ1-4	-	TGTGCCACCAGCAGGACAGGGATTCGGGAAAAACTGTTTTTT	CATSRTGIREKLFF
TRBV28	-	TRBJ1-2	-	TGTGCCAGCAGGGACTATGGCTACACCTTC	CASRDYGYTF
TRBV7-2	-	TRBJ2-4	-	TGTGCCAGCAGTTACCCCGAGGGTCGTCTAGTAGCCAAAAACATTCAGTACTTC	CASSYPEGRLVAKNIQYF
TRBV10-1	-	TRBJ2-2	-	TGCGCCAGCAGTGAGTCAGGCAGGGACGGGACCGGGGAGCTGTTTTTT	CASSESGRDGTGELFF
TRBV28	-	TRBJ1-4	few	TGTGCCAGCATATTCTCCGGGAGCGGGGAAAAACTGTTTTTT	CASIFSGSGEKLFF
TRBV27	TRBD1	TRBJ2-2	-	TGTGCCAGCAGTGGGACAGTTGGGAAGCTGTTTTTT	CASSGTVGKLFF
TRBV6-5	-	TRBJ2-6	-	TGTGCCAGCAGGGAACAGGGTTCTGGGGCCAACGTCCTGACTTTC	CASREQGSGANVLTF
TRBV28	TRBD2	TRBJ2-1	-	TGTGCCAGCAGTTGGGGAACTAGCGGGCCACTCCAATATGACAATGAGCAGTTCTTC	CASSWGTSGPLQYDNEQFF
TRBV7-8	-	TRBJ1-1	-	TGTGCCAGCAGCTTCGTGGGGAACACTGAAGCTTTCTTT	CASSFVGNTEAFF
TRBV29-1	TRBD2	TRBJ2-1	-	TGCAGCGTTGAGCTAGCGGGGAATGCCTACAATGAGCAGTTCTTC	CSVELAGNAYNEQFF
TRBV28	TRBD2	TRBJ2-7	-	TGTGCCAGCAGTTTAGACTCTAGCGGACGCACCCGCTACGAGCAGTACTTC	CASSLDSSGRTRYEQYF
TRBV2	-	TRBJ2-1	-	TGTGCCAGCAGACCCCGGGACCGCTCCTACAATGAGCAGTTCTTC	CASRPRDRSYNEQFF
TRBV4-2	-	TRBJ2-7	-	TGTGCCAGCAGCCAAGATCCAACCAGCACGGGCGAGCAGTACTTC	CASSQDPTSTGEQYF
TRBV29-1	-	TRBJ1-5	-	TGCAGCGTTGATATCATGGCAGACGATTTAAGCAATCAGCCCCAGCATTTT	CSVDIMADDLSNQPQHF
TRBV2	-	TRBJ2-3	-	TGTGCCAGCAGAGCCAGATCCGGGACGGCCAGCACAGATACGCAGTATTTT	CASRARSGTASTDTQYF
TRBV19	TRBD1	TRBJ1-5	-	TGTGCCAGTAGTATACGGACAGGGGTAGAACAGCCCCAGCATTTT	CASSIRTGVEQPQHF
TRBV19	-	TRBJ2-6	few	TGTGCCAGTAGTACGAGAGCTTCTGGGGCCAACGTCCTGACTTTC	CASSTRASGANVLTF
TRBV5-4	TRBD1	TRBJ1-2	-	TGTGCCAGCAGCTTCCCTCCGGGACAGAGAGGACTTTATGGCTACACCTTC	CASSFPPGQRGLYGYTF
TRBV10-1	-	TRBJ1-4	-	TGCGCCAGCAGTGGGGACCTACGAGGTGAAAAACTGTTTTTT	CASSGDLRGEKLFF
TRBV7-9	TRBD1	TRBJ1-5	few	TGTGCCAGCAGCTTTTCCCACCCTAGACAGGGCGATCAGCCCCAGCATTTT	CASSFSHPRQGDQPQHF
TRBV11-2	TRBD2	TRBJ2-5	-	TGTGCCAGCAGCCAATCTAGCGGGAGGGCCGAGACCCAGTACTTC	CASSQSSGRAETQYF
TRBV27	-	TRBJ1-1	-	TGTGCCAGCAAGCAGGGTGGGATGGGAGCTTTCTTT	CASKQGGMGAFF
TRBV9	-	TRBJ2-1	-	TGTGCCAGCAGCGTAGAGGGTTGGGATTACAATGAGCAGTTCTTC	CASSVEGWDYNEQFF
TRBV6-5	-	TRBJ1-1	-	TGTGCCAGCTCCCGGGCAGGGCGGAACACTGAAGCTTTCTTT	CASSRAGRNTEAFF
TRBV7-2	-	TRBJ1-4	-	TGTGCCAGCAGCGTCGGTGGTTTCTCGGCTAATGAAAAACTGTTTTTT	CASSVGGFSANEKLFF
TRBV6-1	TRBD1	TRBJ1-2	few	TGTGCCAGCAGTGAGTGGACAGGGGGACACTATGGCTACACCTTC	CASSEWTGGHYGYTF
TRBV5-1	-	TRBJ1-3	-	TGCGCCAGCAGCACGGGGGGCACTGGAAACACCATATATTTT	CASSTGGTGNTIYF
TRBV15	-	TRBJ1-2	-	TGTGCCACCAGCAGGGGAGGTGGTGGAGGCTACACCTTC	CATSRGGGGGYTF
TRBV6-5	-	TRBJ1-2	-	TGTGCCAGCAGTCTAACAGGGTCTTTCTACACCTTC	CASSLTGSFYTF
TRBV7-6	TRBD1	TRBJ2-1	-	TGTGCCAGCAGCTTAGCCGGTGCGGGACAGGCCTCCCGCTCCTACAATGAGCAGTTCTTC	CASSLAGAGQASRSYNEQFF
TRBV10-1	-	TRBJ2-5	-	TGCGCCAGCAGTGACGGGCAACAAGAGACCCAGTACTTC	CASSDGQQETQYF
TRBV29-1	-	TRBJ1-5	-	TGCAGCGTTGGCGCGGATTATAGCAATCAGCCCCAGCATTTT	CSVGADYSNQPQHF